This T cell receptor beta chain comes out of a study of shared clonotypes between healthy human individuals. CD45RA-negative memory and CD45RA+ naive subsets were split from the CD4+ cells. This CDR3 region has 16 residues. V was pared by 3 bases and J by 7 bases, with 20 bases between. Germline-derived CDR1 and CDR2 are SGHRS and YFSETQ. Clones were read by immunoSEQ multiplex PCR, and TCRdb kept only the in-frame ones, dropping some. The sample has over a million clones; around 95% are singletons. Sequences were obtained from naive CD4+ T cells sorted from blood. Stated subset: CD45RA+ positively selected. The clonotype comes from a man aged 30 to 45 in good health. This chain uses TRBV5-1 with TRBJ2-1, with D hard to call. CDR3 nucleotide sequence: TGCGCCAGCAGCTCTTCGACCGTTTCGTTGGGGAATGAGCAGTTCTTC. This codes for CASSSSTVSLGNEQFF.